Shown below are 28 T cell receptor beta chains from a single sample sequenced in a study of circulating and synovial CD4+ cells in juvenile arthritis. TCRdb keeps only in-frame clones here, not all; method: immunoSEQ multiplex PCR. The data show about 32,000 clones, with 90% to 95% seen just once and approximately 0.68% held by the top ten. The specimen sequenced was CD4+ T cells from blood. The receptors here all came from a human donor with juvenile idiopathic arthritis.

A remark on this clone: The junction does not match germline at one end; this may be a read error. This sequence joins TRBV2 and TRBJ2-5, with TRBD1 identical over 7 bases. The J call is in doubt because the DNA end fits TRBJ2-7 better. Germline V lookup: CDR1 SNHLY, CDR2 FYNNEI. CDR3 size: 13 residues. CDR3 sequence (DNA): TGTGCCAGCATTGAACAGGGGCCCCACGAGCAGTACTTC. This encodes CASIEQGPHEQYF.

The V call is TRBV4-1, the J call TRBJ2-4, with TRBD1 matching 7 bases. This CDR3 spans 18 amino acids. With V trimmed by 1 base and J by 0 bases, 9 bases remained unmatched. The V gene's germline CDR1 is MGHRA and CDR2 YSYEKL. The CDR3: CASSQAEGQRIAKNIQYF. Written as DNA, the CDR3 is TGCGCCAGCAGCCAAGCCGAGGGACAGCGAATAGCCAAAAACATTCAGTACTTC.

The table lists this clone with a count of one. This chain connects TRBV18 to TRBJ2-7; TRBD1 aligns across 8 bases. Unmatched junction bases numbered 4, after V lost 2 bases and J lost 4 bases. Looked up from germline, CDR1 is KGHSH and CDR2 is LQKENI. CDR3 size: 14 residues. The CDR3 here is CASSPAGQGYEQYF. DNA for the CDR3: TGTGCCAGCTCACCAGCTGGACAGGGTTACGAGCAGTACTTC.

V and J are TRBV2 and TRBJ1-5; tentative D call: TRBD1 (5 bases). CDR1 and CDR2 (germline): SNHLY, FYNNEI. The CDR3 is made up of 14 amino acids. V was trimmed by 8 bases and J by 4 bases, leaving 15 bases between them. CDR3: CASSPDRSNQPQHF. CDR3 coding DNA: TGTGCCAGCTCCCCTGACAGATCAAATCAGCCCCAGCATTTT.

V gene TRBV5-4 combines with J gene TRBJ2-2; weak D call: TRBD1 (6 bases). CDR1 is SGHNT and CDR2 is YYREEE in the germline V gene (reference sequence). The CDR3 contains 15 residues. Trimming pared 1 base from V and 2 bases from J, leaving 9 bases between. The CDR3 region is CASSLYRVNTGELFF. CDR3 sequence (DNA): TGTGCCAGCAGCTTGTACAGGGTCAACACCGGGGAGCTGTTTTTT.

The gene calls are TRBV5-1 and TRBJ2-1; 9 nucleotides align to TRBD2. The germline CDR1 and CDR2 sequences are SGHRS and YFSETQ. Trimming took 0 bases from V and 6 from J; bases not matched to a gene: 4. The CDR3 covers 15 residues. CDR3 sequence: CASSLGGGDFNEQFF. In nucleotides, the CDR3 is TGCGCCAGCAGCTTGGGCGGGGGGGATTTCAATGAGCAGTTCTTC.

The chain has TRBV7-9 and TRBJ1-1; TRBD1 matches at 8 bases. There are 17 residues in the CDR3. J gave up 1 base and V 6 bases, and 13 bases lay outside the gene matches. Germline-derived CDR1 and CDR2 are SEHNR and FQNEAQ (reference sequence). The CDR3 DNA reads as TGTGCCAGCAGGGATGAGAAGCCGGGACAGGCGAACACTGAAGCTTTCTTT. Translated: CASRDEKPGQANTEAFF. Full variable domain (rest looked up from reference TRBV7-9 and TRBJ1-1): DTGVSQNPRHKITKRGQNVTFRCDPISEHNRLYWYRQTLGQGPEFLTYFQNEAQLEKSRLLSDRFSAERPKGSFSTLEIQRTEQGDSAMYLCASRDEKPGQANTEAFFGQGTRLTVV.

The chain employs TRBV19 and TRBJ1-4; TRBD1 matches 8 bases. The V gene's germline CDR1 is LNHDA and CDR2 SQIVND (reference sequence). The CDR3 length is 14 residues. V shed 5 bases, J shed 8 bases, and the junction held 7 bases outside the gene matches. This CDR3 reads CASSVTGVVEKLFF. The CDR3 DNA sequence: TGTGCCAGTAGTGTGACAGGGGTTGTAGAAAAACTGTTTTTT.

The rearrangement joins TRBV6-5 to TRBJ1-4; D gene unclear. V was cut by 4 bases and J by 1 base, with 7 bases left in between. CDR3 size: 14 residues. Germline-derived CDR1 and CDR2 are MNHEY and SVGAGI. Written as DNA, the CDR3 is TGTGCCAGCAGTTCCCATCAAACTAATGAAAAACTGTTTTTT. Translation: CASSSHQTNEKLFF.

The rearrangement uses TRBV25-1 and TRBJ2-3, with TRBD2 as a possible D gene (6 bases). Germline loops: CDR1 MGHDK, CDR2 SYGVNS. The CDR3 loop spans 16 amino acids. V lost 3 bases to trimming and J lost 1 base, with 14 bases between them. The CDR3 sequence is CASSDVTTGGTDTQYF. The CDR3 nucleotides are TGTGCCAGCAGTGACGTTACGACGGGGGGCACAGATACGCAGTATTTT.

The chain has TRBV18 and TRBJ2-3, with D perhaps TRBD1 (6 bases). The CDR3 spans 14 residues. Trimming stripped 3 bases from V and 2 bases from J, with 9 bases between. Germline loops: CDR1 KGHSH, CDR2 LQKENI. The CDR3: CASSPDRTTDTQYF. DNA for the CDR3: TGTGCCAGCTCACCGGACAGAACCACAGATACGCAGTATTTT.

This chain links TRBV27 with TRBJ2-7; TRBD1 is a possible D gene (5 bases). V lost 6 bases, J lost 0 bases, and 15 bases lay in between. Per germline, CDR1 MNHEY and CDR2 SMNVEV (reference sequence). This CDR3 is 15 amino acids long. CDR3 DNA: TGTGCCAGCAGGGTAGCTGGGGCTAGCTCCTACGAGCAGTACTTC. Translating gives CASRVAGASSYEQYF.

CDR3 amino acids: CASSSRGSSQPQHF. The CDR3 DNA follows: TGTGCCAGCAGCTCAAGGGGTTCGAGCCAGCCCCAGCATTTT. The chain is built from TRBV5-4 and TRBJ1-5, with D perhaps matching TRBD1 (5 bases). This CDR3 has 14 amino acids. Germline V gene data show CDR1 as SGHNT and CDR2 as YYREEE (reference sequence). V lost 3 bases, J lost 7 bases, and 14 bases lay in between.

For this clone: An end of the junction differs from the germline gene, which may be a read error. The CDR3 protein is CASSPVVNNEAFF. The CDR3 nucleotides are TGTGCCAGCAGTCCAGTTGTGAACAATGAAGCTTTCTTT. This chain uses TRBV6-1 with TRBJ1-1; D is ambiguous. The CDR3 has 13 residues. Germline CDR1 and CDR2: MNHNS and SASEGT.

The V gene is TRBV18, the J gene TRBJ2-7; 7 nucleotides agree with TRBD2. The CDR3 length is 15 residues. The junction had 13 bases not matched to a gene; V was cut back by 5 bases and J by 6 bases. CDR1 and CDR2 from the germline V gene are KGHSH and LQKENI. The CDR3 sequence: CASSYSGGGPGEQYF. The CDR3 DNA is TGTGCCAGCTCATATTCTGGGGGAGGGCCTGGCGAGCAGTACTTC.

On this clone: Other DNA sequences in the same sample also yield this CDR3. V and J are TRBV15 and TRBJ2-1; maybe TRBD2 (6 bases). Germline V CDR1 and CDR2: LNHNV, YYDKDF (reference sequence). Trimming left V 0 bases short and J 1 base short, with 10 bases between. The CDR3 has 16 amino acids. The CDR3 region is CATSRDGGWSYNEQFF. For the CDR3, the DNA is TGTGCCACCAGCAGAGATGGGGGGTGGTCCTACAATGAGCAGTTCTTC.

The chain combines TRBV10-2 with TRBJ1-1, with D possibly TRBD1 on 5 matching bases. Germline values: CDR1 WSHSY, CDR2 SAAADI. V dropped 8 bases and J dropped 6 bases, with 19 bases sitting between them. The CDR3 is 14 residues long. The CDR3 DNA is TGCGCCAGCTGCGAGGTGGGGCAGCAGGCTGAAGCTTTCTTT. This translates into CASCEVGQQAEAFF.

The V and J genes are TRBV19 and TRBJ2-2; 12 nucleotides line up with TRBD1. The V gene end was trimmed by 1 base and the J gene end by 5 bases; junction bases not matched to a gene: 8. This CDR3 has 18 residues. CDR1 and CDR2 (germline): LNHDA, SQIVND (reference sequence). DNA for the CDR3: TGTGCCAGTAGTATAGTTCGCCCGGGACAGGGGGCAACCGGGGAGCTGTTTTTT. This gives the protein CASSIVRPGQGATGELFF.

This clone was picked up one time. The chain uses TRBV4-2 and TRBJ1-1, with D possibly TRBD1 on 5 matching bases. Trimming pared 4 bases from V and 0 bases from J, leaving 12 bases between. CDR1 is LGHNA and CDR2 is YNFKEQ in the germline V gene. The CDR3 contains 15 residues. The CDR3 bases are TGTGCCAGCAGCCGAGCTCGGGGGGTGAACACTGAAGCTTTCTTT. Its translation is CASSRARGVNTEAFF.

The chain carries TRBV10-3 and TRBJ1-1; weak D call: TRBD1 (5 bases). Germline CDR1 and CDR2: ENHRY and SYGVKD. The CDR3 spans 13 residues. The V gene lost 10 bases and the J gene lost 0 bases, with 12 bases spanning the gap. CDR3 sequence (DNA): TGTGCCAAAAAACAGGACCTGAACACTGAAGCTTTCTTT. Protein sequence: CAKKQDLNTEAFF.

The J gene is TRBJ2-1, the V gene TRBV5-1, with D hard to call. CDR3 length: 11 amino acids. Between the trimmed V and J ends, which lost 5 bases and 8 bases, there was a span of 8 bases. Germline assignment: CDR1 SGHRS and CDR2 YFSETQ. The CDR3 coding sequence is TGCGCCAGCAGTGGGCGAGATGAGCAGTTCTTC. Amino acid sequence: CASSGRDEQFF.

The J gene is TRBJ2-7, the V gene TRBV4-2, with 11 bases aligning to TRBD2. The junction had 8 bases not matched to a gene; V was cut back by 4 bases and J by 3 bases. The germline gives CDR1 LGHNA, CDR2 YNFKEQ. The CDR3 runs 16 residues. CDR3 sequence: CASSRLLAGARYEQYF. CDR3 nucleotide sequence: TGTGCCAGCAGCCGCTTACTAGCGGGAGCTCGCTACGAGCAGTACTTC.

The chain uses TRBV5-4 and TRBJ2-3; 10 nucleotides agree with TRBD2. This CDR3 is built from 15 residues. The V gene's germline CDR1 is SGHNT and CDR2 YYREEE (reference sequence). V shed 4 bases and J 4 bases; nucleotides not matched to a gene: 6. The CDR3 DNA reads TGTGCCAGCAGCACCCGGACTAGCGGAGCAGATACGCAGTATTTT. It is translated as CASSTRTSGADTQYF.

The rearrangement uses TRBV18 and TRBJ2-7, with TRBD1 identical over 7 bases. Germline V CDR1 and CDR2: KGHSH, LQKENI. The V gene end was trimmed by 3 bases and the J gene end by 3 bases; junction bases not matched to a gene: 8. The CDR3 extends over 15 amino acids. CDR3 nucleotide sequence: TGTGCCAGCTCACCGGTGACAGGGATTAACTACGAGCAGTACTTC. Translating gives CASSPVTGINYEQYF.

J is TRBJ2-2 and V is TRBV9, with 10 bases identical to TRBD2. The germline gives CDR1 SGDLS, CDR2 YYNGEE. The CDR3 covers 15 residues. The trim removed 4 bases at V and 7 bases at J, leaving 7 bases unmatched. Here the CDR3 reads CASSSAGGLGGELFF. The CDR3 region has the DNA TGTGCCAGCAGCTCAGCGGGAGGGTTGGGCGGGGAGCTGTTTTTT.

The J gene is TRBJ2-2, the V gene TRBV7-3; 7 positions agree with TRBD2. The CDR3 runs 16 residues. From germline, CDR1 is SGHTA and CDR2 FQGTGA. J lost 3 bases, V lost 5 bases, and 9 bases had no gene match. CDR3 bases: TGTGCCAGCAGCCCTCGAACTAGCGCCGACACCGGGGAGCTGTTTTTT. Encoded protein: CASSPRTSADTGELFF.

V gene TRBV5-6 combines with J gene TRBJ2-3; 8 nucleotides agree with TRBD1. The CDR3 contains 16 residues. Trimming removed 4 bases from V and 2 bases from J; junction bases left unmatched: 9. Germline V lookup: CDR1 SGHDT, CDR2 YYEEEE. Written as DNA, the CDR3 is TGTGCCAGCAGCCTCGACAGGGGACAATTCACAGATACGCAGTATTTT. It yields the protein CASSLDRGQFTDTQYF.

The J gene is TRBJ2-5, the V gene TRBV11-2, with TRBD2 identical over 7 bases. V lost 5 bases to trimming and J lost 2 bases; unmatched junction nucleotides: 11. The germline CDR1 and CDR2 sequences are SGHAT and FQNNGV. The CDR3 extends over 16 amino acids. CDR3 in DNA: TGTGCCAGCAGCCCTCGGGAAGCGGGGCAACAAGAGACCCAGTACTTC. It encodes CASSPREAGQQETQYF.